Sample share makes the clone carrying this T cell receptor (beta chain) medium-sized. Its antigen is currently unknown. This specimen belongs to a study of spatial heterogeneity in lung cancer. Study-level background: From matched bulk RNA-seq came a T cell module score, which showed a strong correlation with TCR transcript counts in tumor regions.

Germline V CDR1 and CDR2: MNHNY, SVGAGI (reference sequence). The V segment lost 2 bases and the J segment 4 bases; nucleotides outside the gene matches: 7. The CDR3 covers 16 residues. Every TCR cDNA molecule carried a tag that served as a unique molecular identifier. In TCRdb, the 5' RACE reads were re-called with MiXCR into one record per CDR3 protein. The table records 1,500 to 2,000 distinct CDR3 sequences, approximately 5.6% of them present only once. As to time point: sample taken at primary tumor resection. Material for sequencing was whole RNA from tumor, nontumor lung or frozen PBMC, left unsorted. The study's findings and limits: Estimates put coverage of tumor T cells near 7% for alpha and less than 15% for beta chains. For expanded intratumoral alpha and beta TCRs, counts tracked tumor mutation counts.

Sequencing was performed on lung tumor tissue, taken at surgery. The receptor was isolated from a male donor with early-stage non-small cell lung cancer. The chain links TRBV6-6 to TRBJ2-3, with 9 bases that match TRBD2. Here the CDR3 DNA reads TGTGCCAGCAGTTACAGAGCTAGCGGGAACGCAGATACGCAGTATTTT. Translated, it gives CASSYRASGNADTQYF.